Following are 5 T cell receptor beta chains from one sample sequenced in a study of T cell changes during pregnancy in multiple sclerosis. The table came from immunoSEQ multiplex PCR; TCRdb's copy has only in-frame clones and leaves some out. The data show fewer than 150,000 clones, about 95% seen once. Here the sequenced sample was peripheral blood, taken after pregnancy. The receptors derive from a female donor with multiple sclerosis, enrolled in a pregnancy study.

V usage is TRBV9 and J usage is TRBJ2-1; D possibly corresponds to TRBD2 (5 bases). The CDR3 covers 15 residues. Germline CDR1 and CDR2: SGDLS and YYNGEE. Trimming took off 0 bases at V and 0 bases at J, with 7 bases between the two ends. The CDR3 coding sequence is TGTGCCAGCAGCGTAGACAGCGGCTCCTACAATGAGCAGTTCTTC. It yields the protein CASSVDSGSYNEQFF.

The gene calls are TRBV5-4 and TRBJ1-2; possible D gene TRBD1, 5 bases. Trimming removed 4 bases from V and 2 bases from J, with 15 bases in between. This CDR3 region has 15 residues. Germline V gene data show CDR1 as SGHNT and CDR2 as YYREEE (reference sequence). The chain's CDR3 is CASSRETVINYGYTF. The DNA of the CDR3 is TGTGCCAGCAGCCGCGAGACAGTCATCAACTATGGCTACACCTTC. The complete variable domain, with remaining parts taken from reference TRBV5-4 and TRBJ1-2, reads ETGVTQSPTHLIKTRGQQVTLRCSSQSGHNTVSWYQQALGQGPQFIFQYYREEENGRGNFPPRFSGLQFPNYSSELNVNALELDDSALYLCASSRETVINYGYTFGSGTRLTVV.

This clone came up once. V is TRBV7-2 and J is TRBJ2-6; maybe TRBD1 (6 bases). Germline lookup yields CDR1 SGHTA and CDR2 FQGNSA. CDR3 length equals 16 residues. Trimming cost V 5 bases and J 2 bases, with 13 bases left between them. In nucleotides, the CDR3 is TGTGCCAGCAGCCTTAGGAGACAGGCTGGGGCCAACGTCCTGACTTTC. It yields the protein CASSLRRQAGANVLTF.

The chain's CDR3 is CASSLGERRGNEKLFF. As DNA, the CDR3 is TGCGCCAGCAGCTTGGGCGAAAGGAGGGGTAATGAAAAACTGTTTTTT. The J gene is TRBJ1-4, the V gene TRBV5-1, with D possibly TRBD1 on 5 matching bases. Germline V lookup: CDR1 SGHRS, CDR2 YFSETQ. Trimming cost V 0 bases and J 4 bases, with 13 bases left between them. CDR3 size: 16 residues.

The CDR3 DNA follows: TGTGCCAGCGGACAGGGGGTAAAAACCTACGAGCAGTACTTC. This encodes CASGQGVKTYEQYF. This chain connects TRBV2 to TRBJ2-7, with 10 bases matching TRBD1. The CDR3 covers 14 residues. CDR1 is SNHLY and CDR2 is FYNNEI in the germline V gene. Trimming cost V 8 bases and J 2 bases; bases outside gene matches: 6.